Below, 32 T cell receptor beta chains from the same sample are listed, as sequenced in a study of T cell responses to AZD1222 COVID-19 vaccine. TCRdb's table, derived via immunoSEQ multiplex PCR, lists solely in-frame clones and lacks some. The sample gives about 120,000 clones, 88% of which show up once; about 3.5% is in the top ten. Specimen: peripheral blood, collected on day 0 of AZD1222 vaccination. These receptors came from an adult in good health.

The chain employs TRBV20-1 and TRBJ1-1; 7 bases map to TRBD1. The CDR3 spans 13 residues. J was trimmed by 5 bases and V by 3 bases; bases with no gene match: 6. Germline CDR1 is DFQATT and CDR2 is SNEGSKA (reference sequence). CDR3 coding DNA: TGCAGTGCTAGTCTAGGGGGCTTTACTGAAGCTTTCTTT. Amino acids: CSASLGGFTEAFF.

The CDR3 is CASSPSGWGGTTEAFF. CDR3 in DNA: TGTGCCAGCTCACCGAGTGGATGGGGGGGGACCACTGAAGCTTTCTTT. The chain recombines TRBV18 with TRBJ1-1; TRBD1 is a possible D gene (5 bases). The germline V gene encodes CDR1 KGHSH and CDR2 LQKENI. Deletions cut 3 bases from V and 4 bases from J, with 18 bases between. The CDR3 sequence is 16 residues long.

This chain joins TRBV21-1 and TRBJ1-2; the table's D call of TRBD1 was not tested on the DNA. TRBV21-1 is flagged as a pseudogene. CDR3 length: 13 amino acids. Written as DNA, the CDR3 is TGTGCCAGCCTGGCCCAAGCTAACTATGGCTACACCTTC. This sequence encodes CASLAQANYGYTF.

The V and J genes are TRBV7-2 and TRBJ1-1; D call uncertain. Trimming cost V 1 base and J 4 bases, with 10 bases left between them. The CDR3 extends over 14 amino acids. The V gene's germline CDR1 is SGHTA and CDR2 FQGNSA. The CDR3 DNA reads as TGTGCCAGCAGCTTAGTTGGGTCTGGCACTGAAGCTTTCTTT. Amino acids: CASSLVGSGTEAFF.

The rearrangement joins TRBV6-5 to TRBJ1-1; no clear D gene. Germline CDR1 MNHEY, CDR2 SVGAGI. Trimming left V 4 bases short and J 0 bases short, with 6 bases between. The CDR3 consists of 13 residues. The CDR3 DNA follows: TGTGCCAGCAGTTCCTCTTTGAACACTGAAGCTTTCTTT. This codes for CASSSSLNTEAFF.

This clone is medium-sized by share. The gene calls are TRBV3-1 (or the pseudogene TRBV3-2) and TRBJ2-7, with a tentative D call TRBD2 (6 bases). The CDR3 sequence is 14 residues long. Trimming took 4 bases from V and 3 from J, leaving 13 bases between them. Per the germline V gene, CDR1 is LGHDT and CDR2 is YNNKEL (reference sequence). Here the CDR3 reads CASSPTGRGYEQYF. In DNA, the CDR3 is TGTGCCAGCAGCCCGACCGGGAGAGGCTACGAGCAGTACTTC.

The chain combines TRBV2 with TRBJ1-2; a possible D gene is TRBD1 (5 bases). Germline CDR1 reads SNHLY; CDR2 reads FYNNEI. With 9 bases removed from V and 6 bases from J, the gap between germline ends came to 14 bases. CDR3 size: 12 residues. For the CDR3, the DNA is TGTGCCAGACTTTCCGGGGCTGATGGCTACACCTTC. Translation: CARLSGADGYTF.

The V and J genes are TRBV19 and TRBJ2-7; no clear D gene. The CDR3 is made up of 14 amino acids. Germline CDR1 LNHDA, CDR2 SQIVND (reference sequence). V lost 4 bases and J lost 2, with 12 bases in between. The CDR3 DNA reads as TGTGCCAGTAGTACTACTGGACGGCCCTACGAGCAGTACTTC. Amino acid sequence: CASSTTGRPYEQYF.

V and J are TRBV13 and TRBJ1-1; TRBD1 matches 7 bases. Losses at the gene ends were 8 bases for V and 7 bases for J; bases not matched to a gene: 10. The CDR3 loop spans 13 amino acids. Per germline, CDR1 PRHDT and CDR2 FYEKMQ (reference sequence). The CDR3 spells CASGRQGWSEAFF. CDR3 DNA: TGTGCCAGCGGCCGACAGGGTTGGAGTGAAGCTTTCTTT.

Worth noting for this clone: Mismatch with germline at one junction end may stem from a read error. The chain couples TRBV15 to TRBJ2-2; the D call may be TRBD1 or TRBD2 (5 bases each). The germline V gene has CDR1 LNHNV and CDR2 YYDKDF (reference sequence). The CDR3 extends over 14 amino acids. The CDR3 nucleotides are TGTGCCACCCGCAGGCTCGTGGGGGCCGGGGAGCTGTTTTTT. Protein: CATRRLVGAGELFF.

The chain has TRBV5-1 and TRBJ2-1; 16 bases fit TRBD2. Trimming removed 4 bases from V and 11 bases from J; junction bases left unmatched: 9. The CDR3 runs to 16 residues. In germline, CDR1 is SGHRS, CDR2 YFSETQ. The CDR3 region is CASSAIGTSGGAKQFF. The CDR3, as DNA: TGCGCCAGCAGCGCCATCGGGACTAGCGGGGGGGCTAAGCAGTTCTTC.

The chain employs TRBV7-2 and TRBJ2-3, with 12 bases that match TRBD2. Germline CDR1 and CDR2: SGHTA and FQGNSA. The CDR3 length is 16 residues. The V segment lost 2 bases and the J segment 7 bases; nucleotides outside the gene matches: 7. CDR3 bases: TGTGCCAGCAGCTTACAGACTAGCGGGGGTATTTATACGCAGTATTTT. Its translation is CASSLQTSGGIYTQYF.

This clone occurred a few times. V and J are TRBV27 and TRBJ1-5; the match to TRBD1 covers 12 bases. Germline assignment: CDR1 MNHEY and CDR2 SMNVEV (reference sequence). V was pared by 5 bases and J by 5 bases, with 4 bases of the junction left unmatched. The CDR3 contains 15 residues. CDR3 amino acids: CASSPGTGGDQPQHF. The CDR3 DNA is TGTGCCAGCAGTCCCGGGACAGGGGGCGATCAGCCCCAGCATTTT.

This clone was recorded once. The chain's CDR3 is CASSQEQTGRYGYTF. CDR3 nucleotide sequence: TGCGCCAGCAGCCAAGAGCAGACAGGGAGATATGGCTACACCTTC. This sequence joins TRBV4-1 and TRBJ1-2; TRBD1 matches 7 bases. Per germline, CDR1 MGHRA and CDR2 YSYEKL. J gave up 5 bases and V 0 bases, and 6 bases lay outside the gene matches. The CDR3 consists of 15 residues.

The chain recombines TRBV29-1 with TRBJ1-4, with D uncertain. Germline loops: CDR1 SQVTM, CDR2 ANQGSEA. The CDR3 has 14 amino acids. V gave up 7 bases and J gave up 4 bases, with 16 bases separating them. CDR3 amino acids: CSASPGGSNEKLFF. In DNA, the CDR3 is TGCAGCGCCTCCCCCGGCGGGAGTAATGAAAAACTGTTTTTT. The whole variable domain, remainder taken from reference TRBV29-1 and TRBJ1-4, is SAVISQKPSRDICQRGTSLTIQCQVDSQVTMMFWYRQQPGQSLTLIATANQGSEATYESGFVIDKFPISRPNLTFSTLTVSNMSPEDSSIYLCSASPGGSNEKLFFGSGTQLSVL.

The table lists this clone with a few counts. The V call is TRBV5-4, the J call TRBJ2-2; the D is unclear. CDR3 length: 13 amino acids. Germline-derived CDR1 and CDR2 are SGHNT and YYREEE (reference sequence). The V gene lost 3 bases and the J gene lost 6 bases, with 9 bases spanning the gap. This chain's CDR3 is CASSSTGPGELFF. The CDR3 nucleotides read TGTGCCAGCAGCTCCACGGGCCCCGGGGAGCTGTTTTTT.

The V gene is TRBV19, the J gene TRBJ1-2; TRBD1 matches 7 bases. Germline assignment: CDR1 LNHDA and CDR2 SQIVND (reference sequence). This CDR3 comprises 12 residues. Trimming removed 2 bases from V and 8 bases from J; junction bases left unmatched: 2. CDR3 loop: CASSIRGGGYTF. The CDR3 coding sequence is TGTGCCAGTAGTATACGAGGGGGCGGCTACACCTTC.

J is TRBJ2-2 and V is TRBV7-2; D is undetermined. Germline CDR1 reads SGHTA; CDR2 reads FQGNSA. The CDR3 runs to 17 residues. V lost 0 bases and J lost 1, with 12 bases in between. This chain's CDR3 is CASSLAGTAGNTGELFF. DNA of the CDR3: TGTGCCAGCAGCTTAGCGGGCACCGCAGGGAACACCGGGGAGCTGTTTTTT.

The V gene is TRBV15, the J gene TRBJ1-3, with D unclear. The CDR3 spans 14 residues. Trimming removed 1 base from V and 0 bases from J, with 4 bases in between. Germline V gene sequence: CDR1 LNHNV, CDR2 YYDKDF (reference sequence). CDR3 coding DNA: TGTGCCACCAGCAGAGGTGACTCTGGAAACACCATATATTTT. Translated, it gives CATSRGDSGNTIYF.

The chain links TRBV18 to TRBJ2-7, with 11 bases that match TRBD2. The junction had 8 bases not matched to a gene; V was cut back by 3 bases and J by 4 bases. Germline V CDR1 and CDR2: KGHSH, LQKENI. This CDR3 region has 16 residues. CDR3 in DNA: TGTGCCAGCTCACCGCCCGGGGCTAGCGGGGGGTACGAGCAGTACTTC. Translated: CASSPPGASGGYEQYF.

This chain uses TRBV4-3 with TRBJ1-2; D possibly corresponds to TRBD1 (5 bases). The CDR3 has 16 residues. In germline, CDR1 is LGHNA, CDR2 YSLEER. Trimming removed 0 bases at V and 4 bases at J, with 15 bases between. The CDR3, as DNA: TGCGCCAGCAGCCAAGAGGTCCCTCCGAGGGGCTATGGCTACACCTTC. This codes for CASSQEVPPRGYGYTF.

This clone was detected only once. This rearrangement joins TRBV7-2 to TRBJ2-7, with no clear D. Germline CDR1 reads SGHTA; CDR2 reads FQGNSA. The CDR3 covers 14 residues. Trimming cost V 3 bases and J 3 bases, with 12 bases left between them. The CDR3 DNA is TGTGCCAGCAGCTTCAGGACCCAGGACTACGAGCAGTACTTC. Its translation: CASSFRTQDYEQYF.

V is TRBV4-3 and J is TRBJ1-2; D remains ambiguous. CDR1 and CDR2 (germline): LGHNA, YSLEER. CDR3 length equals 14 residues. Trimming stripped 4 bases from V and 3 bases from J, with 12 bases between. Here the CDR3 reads CASSRSRPYYGYTF. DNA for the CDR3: TGCGCCAGCAGCCGGAGCAGACCGTACTATGGCTACACCTTC.

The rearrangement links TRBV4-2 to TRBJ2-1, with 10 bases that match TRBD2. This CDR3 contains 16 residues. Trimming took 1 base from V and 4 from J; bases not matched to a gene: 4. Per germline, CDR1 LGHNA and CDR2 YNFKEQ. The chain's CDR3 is CASSQVTTSGYNEQFF. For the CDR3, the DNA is TGTGCCAGCAGCCAAGTAACGACTAGCGGGTACAATGAGCAGTTCTTC.

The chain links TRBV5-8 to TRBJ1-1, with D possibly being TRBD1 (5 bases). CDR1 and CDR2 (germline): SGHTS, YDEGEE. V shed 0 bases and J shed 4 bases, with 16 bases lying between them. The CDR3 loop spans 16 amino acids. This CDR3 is CASSLGRIRGGTEAFF. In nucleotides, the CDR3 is TGTGCCAGCAGCTTGGGGAGAATACGGGGGGGCACTGAAGCTTTCTTT.

The CDR3 sequence: CSARRPDAFF. For the CDR3, the DNA is TGCAGTGCTAGGCGTCCCGATGCTTTCTTT. V and J are TRBV20-1 and TRBJ1-1; D unclear. Per the germline V gene, CDR1 is DFQATT and CDR2 is SNEGSKA (reference sequence). Trimming cost V 3 bases and J 11 bases, with 10 bases left between them. The CDR3 runs to 10 residues.

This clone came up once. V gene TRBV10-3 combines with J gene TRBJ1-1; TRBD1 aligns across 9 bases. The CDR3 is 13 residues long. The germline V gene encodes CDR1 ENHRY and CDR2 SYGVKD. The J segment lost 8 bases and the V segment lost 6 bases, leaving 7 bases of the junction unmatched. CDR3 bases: TGTGCCATCAGAGGCACAGGGGGCAAGGAAGCTTTCTTT. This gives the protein CAIRGTGGKEAFF.

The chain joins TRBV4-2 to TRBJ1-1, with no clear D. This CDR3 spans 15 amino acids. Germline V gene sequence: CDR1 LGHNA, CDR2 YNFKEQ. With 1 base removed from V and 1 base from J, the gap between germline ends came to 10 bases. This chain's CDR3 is CASSQALRKNTEAFF. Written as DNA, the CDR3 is TGTGCCAGCAGCCAAGCGCTCAGGAAGAACACTGAAGCTTTCTTT.

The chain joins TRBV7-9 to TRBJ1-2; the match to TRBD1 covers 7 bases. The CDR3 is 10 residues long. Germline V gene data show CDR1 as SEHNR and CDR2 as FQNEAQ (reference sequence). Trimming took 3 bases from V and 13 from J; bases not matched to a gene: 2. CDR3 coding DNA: TGTGCCAGCAGCTTGACAGGGTTCACCTTC. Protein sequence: CASSLTGFTF.

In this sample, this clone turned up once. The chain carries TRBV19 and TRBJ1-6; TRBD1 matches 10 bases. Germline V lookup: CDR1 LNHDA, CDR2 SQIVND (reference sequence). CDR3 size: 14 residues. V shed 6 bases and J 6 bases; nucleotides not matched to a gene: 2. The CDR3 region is CASSRDRGNSPLHF. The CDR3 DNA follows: TGTGCCAGTAGCCGGGACAGGGGTAATTCACCCCTCCACTTT.

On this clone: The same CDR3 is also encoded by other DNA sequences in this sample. CDR3 sequence: CASSYSNEQFF. CDR3 coding DNA: TGTGCCAGCAGTTACTCTAATGAGCAGTTCTTC. This rearrangement joins TRBV6-5 to TRBJ2-1; D gene uncertain. In germline, CDR1 is MNHEY, CDR2 SVGAGI. This CDR3 spans 11 amino acids. The V end lost 0 bases, the J end lost 7 bases, and 1 base lay between the germline ends.

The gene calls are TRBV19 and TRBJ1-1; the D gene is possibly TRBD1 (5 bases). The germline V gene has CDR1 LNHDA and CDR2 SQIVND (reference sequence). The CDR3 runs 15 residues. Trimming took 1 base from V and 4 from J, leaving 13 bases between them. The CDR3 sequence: CASSIAGRVGTEAFF. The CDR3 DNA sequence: TGTGCCAGTAGTATAGCGGGCAGGGTCGGCACTGAAGCTTTCTTT.